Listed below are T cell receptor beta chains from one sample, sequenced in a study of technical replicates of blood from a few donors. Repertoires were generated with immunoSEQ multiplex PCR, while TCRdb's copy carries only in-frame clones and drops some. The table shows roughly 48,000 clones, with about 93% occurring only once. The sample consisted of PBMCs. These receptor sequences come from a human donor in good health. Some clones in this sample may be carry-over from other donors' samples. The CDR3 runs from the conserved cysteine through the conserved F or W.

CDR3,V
CASSRRTERTMNTEAFF,TRBV5-6
CASSQAGTDSQQYF,TRBV4-2
CASSSMTGRDEQYF,TRBV11-2
CASSRSRGEDTQYF,TRBV7-2
CASTLGSPLAGGPSEQFF,TRBV7-9
CASSLDLNWYEQYF,TRBV5-1
CASSRPNRGETQYF,TRBV7-2
CASSSGVGYEQYF,TRBV5-4
CASSGGQGARGYTF,TRBV7-6
CSVVGGFTEAFF,TRBV29-1
CASSDTLPTPYQETQYF,TRBV6-1
CASSGGQGGSGANVLTF,TRBV9
CASSVWTSGPHSSYNEQFF,TRBV5-1
CASRSVAEEKDTQYF,TRBV7-9
CASSQDLGFEGLLYGYTF,TRBV4-3
CASSPPRPCEQYF,TRBV7-3
CASSVARGDEQFF,TRBV5-8
CASSSDRIYEQYF,TRBV5-8
CASSLLGGRPLGTEAFF,TRBV28
CASSLAAGALTSGGEETQYF,TRBV5-1
CAISESAGAPYEQYF,TRBV10-3
CASSLGRGEKLFF,TRBV7-9
CASTPSGGTTNEKLFF,TRBV6-6
CASSQEGGKMSPLHF,TRBV4-1
CASSASGRGYEQYF,TRBV7-2
CASSLTPQGDTQYF,TRBV5-1
CASSRDRNTEAFF,TRBV18
CASSEGRGAYGYTF,TRBV2
CASQPSRDQVSEQYF,TRBV7-2
CAHRGQPNTEAFF,TRBV30